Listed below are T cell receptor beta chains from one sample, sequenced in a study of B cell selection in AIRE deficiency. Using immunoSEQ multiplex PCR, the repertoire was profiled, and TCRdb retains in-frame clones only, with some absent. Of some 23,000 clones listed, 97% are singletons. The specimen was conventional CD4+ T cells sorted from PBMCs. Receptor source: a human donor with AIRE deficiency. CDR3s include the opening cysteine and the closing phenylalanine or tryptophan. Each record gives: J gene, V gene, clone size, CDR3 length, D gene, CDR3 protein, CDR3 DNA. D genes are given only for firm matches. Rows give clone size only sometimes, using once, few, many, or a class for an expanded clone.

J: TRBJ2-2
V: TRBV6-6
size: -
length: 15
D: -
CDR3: CASSPKGDDTGELFF
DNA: TGTGCCAGCAGTCCGAAAGGGGACGACACCGGGGAGCTGTTTTTT

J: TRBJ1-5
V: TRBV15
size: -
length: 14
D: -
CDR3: CATSNQGNYQPRHF
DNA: TGTGCCACCAGCAATCAGGGGAATTATCAGCCCCGGCATTTT

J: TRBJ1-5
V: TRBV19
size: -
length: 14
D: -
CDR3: CASSIGEGWQPQHF
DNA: TGTGCCAGTAGTATAGGGGAGGGTTGGCAGCCCCAGCATTTT

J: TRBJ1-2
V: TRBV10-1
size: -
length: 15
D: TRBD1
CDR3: CASKTRTGHNYGYTF
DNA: TGCGCCAGCAAAACTAGGACAGGGCATAACTATGGCTACACCTTC

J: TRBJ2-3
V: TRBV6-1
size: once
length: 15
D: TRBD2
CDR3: CASSVGSGRTDTQYF
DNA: TGTGCCAGCAGTGTAGGTAGCGGGCGCACAGATACGCAGTATTTT

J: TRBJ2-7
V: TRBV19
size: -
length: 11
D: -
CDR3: CASSWGNEQYF
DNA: TGTGCCAGTAGTTGGGGGAACGAGCAGTACTTC

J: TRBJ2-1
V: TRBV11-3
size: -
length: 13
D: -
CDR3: CASSLNGENEQFF
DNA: TGTGCCAGCAGCTTGAACGGGGAGAATGAGCAGTTCTTC

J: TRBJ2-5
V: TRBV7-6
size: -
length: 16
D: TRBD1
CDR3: CASSPRGLAIGETQYF
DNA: TGTGCCAGCAGCCCTAGGGGGCTAGCTATCGGAGAGACCCAGTACTTC

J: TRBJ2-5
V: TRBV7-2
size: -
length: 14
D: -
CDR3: CASSVSVAQETQYF
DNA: TGTGCCAGCAGCGTGTCCGTGGCCCAAGAGACCCAGTACTTC

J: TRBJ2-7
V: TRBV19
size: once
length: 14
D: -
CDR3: CASSRIDTYYEQYF
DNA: TGTGCCAGTAGTAGAATTGACACTTACTACGAGCAGTACTTC

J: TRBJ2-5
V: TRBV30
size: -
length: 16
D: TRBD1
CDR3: CAWSVRQGAGMETQYF
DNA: TGTGCCTGGAGTGTACGACAGGGGGCCGGAATGGAGACCCAGTACTTC

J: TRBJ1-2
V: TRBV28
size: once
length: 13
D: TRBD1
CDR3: CASRMTGNYGYTF
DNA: TGTGCCAGCAGAATGACAGGGAACTATGGCTACACCTTC

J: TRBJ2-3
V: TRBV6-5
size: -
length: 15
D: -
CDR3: CASSYSTEYTDTQYF
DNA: TGTGCCAGCAGTTACTCGACCGAATACACAGATACGCAGTATTTT

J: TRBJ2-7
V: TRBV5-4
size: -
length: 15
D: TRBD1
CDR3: CASSLGGTGGYEQYF
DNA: TGTGCCAGCAGCTTGGGGGGGACAGGGGGCTACGAGCAGTACTTC

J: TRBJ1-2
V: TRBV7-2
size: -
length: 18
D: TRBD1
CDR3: CASSLIRPLGDRDYGYTF
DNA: TGTGCCAGCAGCTTAATCCGCCCTTTGGGGGACAGGGACTATGGCTACACCTTC

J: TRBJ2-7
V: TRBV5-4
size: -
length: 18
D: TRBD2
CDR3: CASSFGTSGRVASYEQYF
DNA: TGTGCCAGCAGCTTCGGGACTAGCGGGAGGGTGGCGTCCTACGAGCAGTACTTC

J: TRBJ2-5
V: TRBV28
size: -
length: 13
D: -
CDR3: CASRARAKETQYF
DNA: TGTGCCAGCAGAGCCCGCGCTAAAGAGACCCAGTACTTC

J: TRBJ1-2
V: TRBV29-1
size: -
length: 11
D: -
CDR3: CSVDSVEGYTF
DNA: TGCAGCGTTGATAGCGTCGAGGGCTACACCTTC

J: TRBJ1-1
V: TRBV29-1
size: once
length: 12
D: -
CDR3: CSVKDRNTEAFF
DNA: TGCAGCGTGAAGGACAGAAACACTGAAGCTTTCTTT

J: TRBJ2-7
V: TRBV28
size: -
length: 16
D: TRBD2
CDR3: CASSLQRGSAHYEQYF
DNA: TGTGCCAGCAGTTTACAACGCGGGAGCGCTCACTACGAGCAGTACTTC

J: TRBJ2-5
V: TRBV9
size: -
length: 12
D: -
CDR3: CASSVEGETQYF
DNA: TGTGCCAGCAGCGTAGAAGGGGAGACCCAGTACTTC

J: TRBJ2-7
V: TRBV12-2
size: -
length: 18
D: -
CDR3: CASRLKLPEGHINYEQYF
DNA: TGTGCAAGTCGCTTAAAACTACCGGAAGGACATATTAACTACGAGCAGTACTTC

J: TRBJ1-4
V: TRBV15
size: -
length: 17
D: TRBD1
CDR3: CATSRGDRGREGEKLFF
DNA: TGTGCCACCAGCAGAGGAGACAGGGGGCGAGAGGGTGAAAAACTGTTTTTT

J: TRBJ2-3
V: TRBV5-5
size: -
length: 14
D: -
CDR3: CASSTSIERDTQYF
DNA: TGTGCCAGCAGCACAAGCATCGAAAGAGATACGCAGTATTTT

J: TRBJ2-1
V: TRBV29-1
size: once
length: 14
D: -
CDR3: CSASPPHYDNEQFF
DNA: TGCAGCGCCAGCCCTCCCCACTACGACAATGAGCAGTTCTTC

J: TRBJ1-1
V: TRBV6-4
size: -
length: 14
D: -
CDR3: CASRTTGDNTEAFF
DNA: TGTGCCAGCAGAACTACGGGGGATAACACTGAAGCTTTCTTT

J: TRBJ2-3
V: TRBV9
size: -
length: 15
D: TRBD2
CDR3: CASSATGGRADTQYF
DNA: TGTGCCAGCAGCGCCACTGGCGGGAGGGCGGATACGCAGTATTTT

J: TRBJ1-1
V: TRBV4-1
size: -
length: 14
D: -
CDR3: CASSQDHRNTEAFF
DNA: TGCGCCAGCAGCCAAGATCACAGGAACACTGAAGCTTTCTTT

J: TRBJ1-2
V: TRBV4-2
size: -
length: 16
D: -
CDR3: CASSQAIDRNYGGYTF
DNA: TGTGCCAGCAGCCAGGCGATTGACAGAAACTATGGAGGCTACACCTTC

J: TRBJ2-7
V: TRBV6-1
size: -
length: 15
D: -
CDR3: CASRTGGLDYYEQYF
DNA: TGTGCCAGCAGGACCGGGGGTCTGGACTACTACGAGCAGTACTTC

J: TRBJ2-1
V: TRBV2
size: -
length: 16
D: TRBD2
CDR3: CASRRSSGSSYNEQFF
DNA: TGTGCCAGCAGACGATCTAGCGGGAGCTCCTACAATGAGCAGTTCTTC

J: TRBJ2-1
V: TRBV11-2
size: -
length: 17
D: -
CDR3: CASSLAVGGVKYNEQFF
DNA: TGTGCCAGCAGCTTAGCGGTGGGCGGGGTAAAATACAATGAGCAGTTCTTC

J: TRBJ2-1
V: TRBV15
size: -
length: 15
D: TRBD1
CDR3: CATSREQGARDEQFF
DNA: TGTGCCACCAGCAGAGAACAGGGGGCACGGGATGAGCAGTTCTTC

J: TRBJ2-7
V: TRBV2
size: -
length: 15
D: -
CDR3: CASSGLGGKFYEQYF
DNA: TGTGCCAGCAGTGGTCTGGGCGGGAAGTTCTACGAGCAGTACTTC

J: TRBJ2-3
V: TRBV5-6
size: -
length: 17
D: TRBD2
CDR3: CASSSPPGTSGRDTQYF
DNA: TGTGCCAGCAGCTCGCCTCCCGGGACTAGCGGGAGAGATACGCAGTATTTT

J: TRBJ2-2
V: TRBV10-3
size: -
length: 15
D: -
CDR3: CAISARDSHTGELFF
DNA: TGTGCCATCAGTGCAAGGGACTCACACACCGGGGAGCTGTTTTTT

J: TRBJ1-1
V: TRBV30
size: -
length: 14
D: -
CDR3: CAWSVGRVGAEAFF
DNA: TGTGCCTGGAGTGTGGGGAGAGTAGGAGCCGAAGCTTTCTTT

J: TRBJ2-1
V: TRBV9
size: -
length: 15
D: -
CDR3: CASSVSVDAYNEQFF
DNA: TGTGCCAGCAGCGTCAGCGTAGACGCCTACAATGAGCAGTTCTTC

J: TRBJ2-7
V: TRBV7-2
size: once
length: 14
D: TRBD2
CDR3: CASRQAGGTYEQYF
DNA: TGTGCCAGCAGACAAGCGGGAGGGACTTACGAGCAGTACTTC

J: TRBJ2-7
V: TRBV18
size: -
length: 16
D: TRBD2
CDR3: CASSPPGSGRGGEQYF
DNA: TGTGCCAGCTCACCACCTGGTAGCGGGAGAGGTGGGGAGCAGTACTTC

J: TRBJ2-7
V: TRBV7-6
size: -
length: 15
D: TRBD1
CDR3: CASSSRDRGVREQYF
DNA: TGTGCCAGCAGCTCGCGGGACAGGGGCGTTCGAGAGCAGTACTTC

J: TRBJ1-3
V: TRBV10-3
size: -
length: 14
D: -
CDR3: CAISGVSSGNTIYF
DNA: TGTGCCATCAGCGGGGTGAGCTCTGGAAACACCATATATTTT

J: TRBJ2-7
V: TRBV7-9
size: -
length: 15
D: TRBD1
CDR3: CASSLSGTGGYEQYF
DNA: TGTGCCAGCAGCTTGTCCGGGACAGGGGGATACGAGCAGTACTTC

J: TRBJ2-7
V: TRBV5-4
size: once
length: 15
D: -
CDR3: CASSLPGIASYEQYF
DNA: TGTGCCAGCAGCTTGCCCGGGATAGCCTCCTACGAGCAGTACTTC

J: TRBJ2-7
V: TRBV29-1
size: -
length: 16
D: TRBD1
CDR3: CSVEDPDRRSSYEQYF
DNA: TGCAGCGTTGAAGACCCGGACAGGAGGAGCTCCTACGAGCAGTACTTC

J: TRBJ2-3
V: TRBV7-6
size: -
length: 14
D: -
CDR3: CASSLVNRVDTQYF
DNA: TGTGCCAGCAGCTTAGTTAACAGGGTTGATACGCAGTATTTT

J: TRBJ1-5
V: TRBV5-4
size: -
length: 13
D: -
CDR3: CASSPGFNQPQHF
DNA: TGTGCCAGCAGCCCCGGGTTTAATCAGCCCCAGCATTTT

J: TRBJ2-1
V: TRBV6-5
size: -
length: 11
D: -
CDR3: CASSNRDVQFF
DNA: TGTGCCAGCAGTAACCGGGACGTGCAGTTCTTC

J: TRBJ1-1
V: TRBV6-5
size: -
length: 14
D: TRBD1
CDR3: CASISQGWGTEAFF
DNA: TGTGCCAGCATCTCACAGGGGTGGGGCACTGAAGCTTTCTTT

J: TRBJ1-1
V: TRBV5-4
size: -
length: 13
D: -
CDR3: CAAHATGTTEAFF
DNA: TGTGCCGCACACGCCACAGGGACCACTGAAGCTTTCTTT

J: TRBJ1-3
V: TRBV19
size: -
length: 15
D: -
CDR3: CASRRGEGHGNTIYF
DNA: TGTGCCAGTAGGAGGGGTGAGGGTCATGGAAACACCATATATTTT

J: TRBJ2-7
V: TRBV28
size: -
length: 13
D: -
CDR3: CASSSGFLYEQYF
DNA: TGTGCCAGCAGTTCAGGGTTCCTCTACGAGCAGTACTTC

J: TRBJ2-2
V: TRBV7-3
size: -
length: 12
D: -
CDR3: CASNPGTGELFF
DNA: TGTGCCAGCAATCCCGGCACCGGGGAGCTGTTTTTT

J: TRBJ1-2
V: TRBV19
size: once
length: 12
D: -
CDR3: CASSPTQWGYTF
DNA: TGTGCCAGTAGCCCAACGCAATGGGGCTACACCTTC

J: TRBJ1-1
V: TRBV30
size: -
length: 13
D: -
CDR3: CAWSVGVGTEAFF
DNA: TGTGCCTGGAGTGTTGGCGTGGGCACTGAAGCTTTCTTT

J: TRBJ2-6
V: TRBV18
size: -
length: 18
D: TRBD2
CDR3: CASSPGLAVPSGANVLTF
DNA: TGTGCCAGCTCACCTGGACTAGCGGTACCCTCTGGGGCCAACGTCCTGACTTTC

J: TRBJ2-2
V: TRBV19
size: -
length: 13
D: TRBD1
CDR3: CARQGADTGELFF
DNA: TGTGCCAGGCAGGGGGCGGACACCGGGGAGCTGTTTTTT

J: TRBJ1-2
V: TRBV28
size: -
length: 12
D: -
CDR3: CASCRPYYGYTF
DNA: TGTGCCAGCTGTCGACCCTACTATGGCTACACCTTC

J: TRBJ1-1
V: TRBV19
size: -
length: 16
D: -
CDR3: CASSTYRDTRVTEAFF
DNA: TGTGCCAGTAGTACCTACCGGGACACGAGAGTCACTGAAGCTTTCTTT

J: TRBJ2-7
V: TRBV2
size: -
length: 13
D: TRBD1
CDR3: CARQGESSYEQYF
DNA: TGTGCCAGACAGGGGGAGAGCTCCTACGAGCAGTACTTC